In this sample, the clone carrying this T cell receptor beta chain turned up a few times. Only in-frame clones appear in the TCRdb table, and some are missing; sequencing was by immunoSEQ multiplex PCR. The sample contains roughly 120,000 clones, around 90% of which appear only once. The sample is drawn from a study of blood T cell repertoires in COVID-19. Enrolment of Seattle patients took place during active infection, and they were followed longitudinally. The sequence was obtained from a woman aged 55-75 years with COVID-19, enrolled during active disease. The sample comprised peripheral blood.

CDR3 loop: CASSAQQGTSYEQYF. CDR3 in DNA: TGTGCCAGTAGTGCCCAACAGGGTACCTCCTACGAGCAGTACTTC. The V and J genes are TRBV19 and TRBJ2-7, with D perhaps TRBD1 (6 bases). In germline, CDR1 is LNHDA, CDR2 SQIVND (reference sequence). The CDR3 runs 15 residues. V was cut by 5 bases and J by 0 bases, with 14 bases left in between.